This TCR beta chain was observed in a study of monozygotic twins with inflammatory bowel disease. Molecular identifiers with 6-nucleotide sample barcodes were added during cDNA synthesis via template switching. TCRdb reprocessed the 5' RACE reads and stores each CDR3 protein as one record, lacking DNA. The sample table includes 400,000 or so distinct CDR3 sequences. Phlebotomy per donor yielded a single 2.5 ml blood sample. Total RNA from whole blood was isolated with no T cell sorting. The CDR3 length is 14 residues. CDR1 is LNHNV, CDR2 YYDKDF, per germline (reference sequence). The sequencing sample was made of blood. The chain recombines TRBV15 with TRBJ2-7; as DNA is missing, the TRBD1 call by TCRdb cannot be tested. This receptor was identified in a human donor with ulcerative colitis or Crohn's disease, or a healthy co-twin of an affected twin (not recorded which). CDR3 in amino acids: CATSRAQGIYEQYF.